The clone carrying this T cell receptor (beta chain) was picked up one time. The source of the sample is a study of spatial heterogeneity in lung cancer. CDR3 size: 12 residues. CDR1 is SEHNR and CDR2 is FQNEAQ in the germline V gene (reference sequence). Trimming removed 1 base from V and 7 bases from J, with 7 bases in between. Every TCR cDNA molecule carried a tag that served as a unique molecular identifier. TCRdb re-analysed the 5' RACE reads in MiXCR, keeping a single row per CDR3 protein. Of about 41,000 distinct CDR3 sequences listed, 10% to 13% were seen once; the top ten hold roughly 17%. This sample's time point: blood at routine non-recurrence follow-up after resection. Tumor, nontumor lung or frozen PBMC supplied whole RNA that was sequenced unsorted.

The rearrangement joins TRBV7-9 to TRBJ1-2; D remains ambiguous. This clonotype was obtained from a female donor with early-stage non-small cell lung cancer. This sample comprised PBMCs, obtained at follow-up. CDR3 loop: CASSLDGIGYTF. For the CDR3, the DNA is TGTGCCAGCAGCTTAGACGGGATTGGCTACACCTTC.